These 29 T cell receptor beta chains were all obtained from the same sample, sequenced in a study of T cell repertoires in cytomegalovirus infection. Their antigens remain unidentified. One entry per CDR3 protein results from TCRdb running MiXCR on the reads. Among about 920,000 distinct CDR3 sequences, 30% to 40% were seen once, and the ten largest hold around 15%. Specimen: cultured CD8+ T cells from PBMCs, collected from culture after CMV antigen stimulation. The receptors stem from a human donor in good health (CMV status not recorded). Some clones in this sample may be carry-over from other donors' samples.

This clonotype was counted between two and nine times. This sequence joins TRBV6-2 or TRBV6-3 and TRBJ1-1; maybe TRBD1 (6 bases). There are 15 residues in the CDR3. Germline values: CDR1 MNHEY, CDR2 SVGEGT. V was pared by 2 bases and J by 3 bases, with 13 bases between. CDR3 DNA: TGTGCCAGCAGTTACGACGGGGGCCTCGACACTGAAGCTTTCTTT. Translated, it gives CASSYDGGLDTEAFF.

The rearrangement links TRBV28 to TRBJ2-7; a possible D gene is TRBD1 (8 bases). Between the trimmed V and J ends, which lost 5 bases and 3 bases, there was a span of 17 bases. From germline, CDR1 is MDHEN and CDR2 SYDVKM. The CDR3 is 15 amino acids. CDR3 nucleotides: TGTGCCAGCAGTGAGCGGGACAGGCCAAACTACGAGCAGTACGTC. Its translation: CASSERDRPNYEQYV.

This rearrangement joins TRBV6-6 to TRBJ2-2, with D perhaps TRBD1 (6 bases). This CDR3 is 12 amino acids long. The V gene's germline CDR1 is MNHNY and CDR2 SVGAGI (reference sequence). V dropped 10 bases and J dropped 3 bases, with 9 bases sitting between them. This CDR3 is CATEGDTGELFF. The CDR3 DNA reads TGTGCCACAGAGGGGGACACCGGGGAGCTGTTTTTT.

The rearrangement uses TRBV6-1 and TRBJ2-7; weak D call: TRBD2 (6 bases). The CDR3 contains 14 residues. Per the germline V gene, CDR1 is MNHNS and CDR2 is SASEGT. V lost 3 bases, J lost 3 bases, and 12 bases lay in between. Written as DNA, the CDR3 is TGTGCCAGCAGTGATTCCGGGACTTTCTACGAGCAGTACGTC. Translating it yields CASSDSGTFYEQYV.

The rearrangement joins TRBV6-2 or TRBV6-3 to TRBJ2-2; no definite D call. The CDR3 is 16 amino acids. The germline gives CDR1 MNHEY, CDR2 SVGEGT. V lost 8 bases and J 2 bases, leaving 18 bases between the germline ends. The CDR3 protein is CASRSEDGVNTGELFF. DNA of the CDR3: TGTGCCAGCCGATCGGAAGATGGAGTCAACACCGGGGAGCTGTTTTTT.

The V gene is TRBV7-9, the J gene TRBJ2-7; 11 bases are shared with TRBD2. The ends lost 7 bases at V and 3 bases at J; junction bases unmatched: 8. The CDR3 spans 15 residues. Germline assignment: CDR1 SEHNR and CDR2 FQNEAQ (reference sequence). CDR3 bases: TGTGCCAGCACACATCTAGCGGGGGGCCTCTACGAGCAGTACTTC. This codes for CASTHLAGGLYEQYF.

This clonotype turned up a few times. The chain links TRBV11-2 to TRBJ1-1, with no clear D. Trimming took off 3 bases at V and 5 bases at J, with 16 bases between the two ends. Germline V gives CDR1 SGHAT, CDR2 FQNNGV. The CDR3 sequence is 15 residues long. As DNA, the CDR3 is TGTGCCAGCAGCTTGGGGTACTCGGTGGGGACTGAAGCTTTCTTT. Its protein is CASSLGYSVGTEAFF.

This clonotype occurred a few times. The genes are TRBV12-3 or TRBV12-4 and TRBJ1-5, with unresolved D. With 3 bases removed from V and 1 base from J, the gap between germline ends came to 19 bases. The CDR3 loop spans 18 amino acids. The CDR3: CASSLFVGPSRSNQPQHF. Written as DNA, the CDR3 is TGTGCCAGCAGTTTGTTTGTCGGACCAAGCCGGAGCAATCAGCCCCAGCATTTT.

This rearrangement joins TRBV7-6 to TRBJ1-2, with 8 nucleotides matching TRBD1. The V and J ends lost 5 bases and 4 bases, in that order; junction bases with no gene match: 21. This CDR3 is built from 19 residues. The germline V gene encodes CDR1 SGHVS and CDR2 FNYEAQ. The CDR3 loop is CASSPSGGIQGVAFYGYTF. The CDR3 DNA follows: TGTGCCAGCAGCCCGAGTGGGGGGATACAGGGGGTCGCTTTCTATGGCTACACCTTC. Full variable domain (remainder filled in from reference TRBV7-6 and TRBJ1-2): GAGVSQSPRYKVTKRGQDVALRCDPISGHVSLYWYRQALGQGPEFLTYFNYEAQQDKSGLPNDRFSAERPEGSISTLTIQRTEQRDSAMYRCASSPSGGIQGVAFYGYTFGSGTRLTVV.

In its sample, this clonotype was seen many times. The genes are TRBV7-2 and TRBJ2-5, with 7 nucleotides matching TRBD1. Germline CDR1 is SGHTA and CDR2 is FQGNSA. Trimming cost V 1 base and J 2 bases; bases outside gene matches: 7. The CDR3 sequence is 16 residues long. The CDR3 loop is CASSLEAGGEQETQYF. The CDR3 nucleotides are TGTGCCAGCAGCTTAGAAGCAGGGGGTGAACAAGAGACCCAGTACTTC.

The J gene is TRBJ1-3, the V gene TRBV10-3, with D possibly matching TRBD1 (6 bases). The CDR3 extends over 18 amino acids. Germline assignment: CDR1 ENHRY and CDR2 SYGVKD. With 8 bases removed from V and 5 bases from J, the gap between germline ends came to 28 bases. The CDR3 reads CAIHDPDVAGEVRNTIYF. The CDR3 DNA follows: TGTGCCATCCACGACCCTGACGTTGCAGGGGAAGTGAGAAACACCATATATTTT.

This chain joins TRBV6-6 and TRBJ2-3; tentatively, D is TRBD2 (6 bases). This CDR3 has 18 residues. The V gene's germline CDR1 is MNHNY and CDR2 SVGAGI (reference sequence). V was trimmed by 7 bases and J by 4 bases, leaving 27 bases between them. The CDR3 protein is CASTYGVGAGRPPDTQYF. The CDR3, as DNA: TGTGCCAGCACCTACGGAGTCGGTGCGGGACGACCCCCAGATACGCAGTATTTT.

This chain connects TRBV7-9 to TRBJ1-2; D gene uncertain. The CDR3 totals 18 residues. Germline CDR1 SEHNR, CDR2 FQNEAQ (reference sequence). V was trimmed by 1 base and J by 0 bases, leaving 18 bases between them. The CDR3: CASSLESNNRPANYGYTF. CDR3 bases: TGTGCCAGCAGCTTAGAATCTAATAACCGTCCAGCTAACTATGGCTACACCTTC.

A remark on this clonotype: With a much larger clone just one base away, this may be a read error. The chain recombines TRBV7-4 with TRBJ2-7; D is perhaps TRBD2 (5 bases). The germline V gene encodes CDR1 SGHVT and CDR2 SQSDAQ. The CDR3 extends over 13 amino acids. CDR3 amino acids: CVSQDWDSYEQYF. In nucleotides, the CDR3 is TGTGTCAGCCAGGACTGGGACTCCTACGAGCAGTACTTC.

The rearrangement joins TRBV10-3 to TRBJ1-1, with 7 nucleotides matching TRBD1. In germline, CDR1 is ENHRY, CDR2 SYGVKD. V shed 7 bases, J shed 6 bases, and the junction held 8 bases outside the gene matches. This CDR3 is built from 13 residues. The CDR3 bases are TGTGCCATCACCGGGACAGTTGGATCTGAAGCTTTCTTT. Protein product: CAITGTVGSEAFF.

This sequence joins TRBV28 and TRBJ2-2; D gene ambiguous. Germline lookup yields CDR1 MDHEN and CDR2 SYDVKM. This CDR3 spans 16 amino acids. Trimming shortened V by 3 bases and J by 4 bases, and 15 bases separated the two germline ends. The DNA for the CDR3 is TGTGCCAGCAGTTTCCACAGCCTCCGCAGCACCGGGGAGCTGTTTTTT. Its translation: CASSFHSLRSTGELFF.

J is TRBJ1-2 and V is TRBV6-1; D possibly corresponds to TRBD1 (5 bases). Trimming shortened V by 7 bases and J by 4 bases, and 16 bases separated the two germline ends. Germline V gives CDR1 MNHNS, CDR2 SASEGT. The CDR3 sequence is 14 residues long. The CDR3 bases are TGTGCCAGCAACCCTCCGGGACGTCTCTATGGCTACACCTTC. This encodes CASNPPGRLYGYTF.

This clonotype was seen a handful of times. V usage is TRBV6-1 and J usage is TRBJ2-7, with D possibly matching TRBD1 (6 bases). The germline V gene has CDR1 MNHNS and CDR2 SASEGT. This CDR3 comprises 16 residues. V was cut by 4 bases and J by 5 bases, with 21 bases left in between. In DNA, the CDR3 is TGTGCCAGCAGTGTCAAAGAGGGGACATGGGTCGACGAGCAGTACTTC. Its protein is CASSVKEGTWVDEQYF.

This clonotype was detected only a few times. The chain combines TRBV5-8 with TRBJ1-6; D not resolved. Germline lookup yields CDR1 SGHTS and CDR2 YDEGEE. This CDR3 region has 15 residues. With 2 bases removed from V and 6 bases from J, the gap between germline ends came to 12 bases. The CDR3 DNA reads as TGTGCCAGCAGCTTCTTTGGGCAGGTTAATTCACCCCTCCACTTT. It yields the protein CASSFFGQVNSPLHF.

The chain recombines TRBV7-9 with TRBJ2-3; D gene uncertain. V lost 4 bases and J 10 bases, leaving 9 bases between the germline ends. Germline CDR1 is SEHNR and CDR2 is FQNEAQ (reference sequence). The CDR3 length is 11 residues. The CDR3 region has the DNA TGTGCCAGCAGCTCCCTTCCGGCGCAGTATTTT. It translates to CASSSLPAQYF.

In its sample, this clonotype was seen a few times. V gene TRBV28 combines with J gene TRBJ2-1, with 12 nucleotides matching TRBD2. Looked up from germline, CDR1 is MDHEN and CDR2 is SYDVKM. After removal of 6 bases from V and 5 bases from J, the junction contained 11 bases not matched to a gene. This CDR3 has 17 residues. The CDR3 DNA follows: TGTGCCAGCAGACCCGAGAAACTAGCGGGGGGAAACAATGAGCAGTTCTTC. Translation gives CASRPEKLAGGNNEQFF.

This clonotype was counted between two and nine times. V gene TRBV27 combines with J gene TRBJ2-7; D not resolved. Trimming removed 4 bases at V and 4 bases at J, with 17 bases between. The CDR3 extends over 15 amino acids. Germline CDR1 and CDR2: MNHEY and SMNVEV (reference sequence). The CDR3 DNA reads as TGTGCCAGCAGTTCCAAACCCCTTGACTTGTACGAGCAGTACTTC. Translating gives CASSSKPLDLYEQYF.

This clonotype was seen more than once but under ten times. The V gene is TRBV29-1, the J gene TRBJ1-2; D call uncertain. CDR3 size: 11 residues. Germline CDR1 reads SQVTM; CDR2 reads ANQGSEA. Trimming took 3 bases from V and 6 from J, leaving 8 bases between them. The CDR3 region has the DNA TGCAGCGTTGAGGGGAAGGATGGCTACACCTTC. Amino acid sequence: CSVEGKDGYTF. The full variable domain, its missing parts supplied by reference TRBV29-1 and TRBJ1-2, is SAVISQKPSRDICQRGTSLTIQCQVDSQVTMMFWYRQQPGQSLTLIATANQGSEATYESGFVIDKFPISRPNLTFSTLTVSNMSPEDSSIYLCSVEGKDGYTFGSGTRLTVV.

This clonotype came up a few times. The chain combines TRBV10-2 with TRBJ2-7, with 7 bases aligning to TRBD2. This CDR3 has 13 residues. V shed 3 bases and J 6 bases; nucleotides not matched to a gene: 5. The germline gives CDR1 WSHSY, CDR2 SAAADI. The CDR3 protein is CASSDGGSSEQYV. For the CDR3, the DNA is TGCGCCAGCAGTGACGGGGGGTCTAGCGAGCAGTACGTC.

V usage is TRBV29-1 and J usage is TRBJ2-2; weak D call: TRBD2 (7 bases). Trimming cost V 3 bases and J 4 bases, with 12 bases left between them. Germline V lookup: CDR1 SQVTM, CDR2 ANQGSEA. The CDR3 loop spans 14 amino acids. Written as DNA, the CDR3 is TGCAGCGTTGAGGGGGGGCCGACCACCGGGGAGCTGTTTTTT. Protein sequence: CSVEGGPTTGELFF.

CDR3: CASSPLHSTDTQYF. The CDR3 DNA reads as TGTGCCAGCAGTCCTCTTCACAGCACAGATACGCAGTATTTT. The genes are TRBV6-5 and TRBJ2-3; D is unclear. Trimming removed 5 bases from V and 0 bases from J, with 9 bases in between. CDR1 and CDR2 from the germline V gene are MNHEY and SVGAGI. The CDR3 spans 14 residues.

This rearrangement joins TRBV6-1 to TRBJ2-1; D possibly matches TRBD1 or TRBD2 (6 bases each). V dropped 2 bases and J dropped 2 bases, with 13 bases sitting between them. This CDR3 spans 16 amino acids. Looked up from germline, CDR1 is MNHNS and CDR2 is SASEGT. The chain's CDR3 is CASSELRRGAYNEQFF. Written as DNA, the CDR3 is TGTGCCAGCAGTGAATTGCGGAGGGGGGCCTACAATGAGCAGTTCTTC.

The V call is TRBV7-9, the J call TRBJ1-1, with 10 bases aligning to TRBD1. Germline V gene sequence: CDR1 SEHNR, CDR2 FQNEAQ (reference sequence). There are 15 residues in the CDR3. V trimming: 4 bases; J trimming: 8 bases; junction bases outside the gene matches: 10. The CDR3 DNA follows: TGTGCCAGCAGCTCACCAGGGACAGGGGTGAGGGAAGCTTTCTTT. This translates into CASSSPGTGVREAFF.

A remark on this clonotype: A clone one base away is much larger, so this may be a read error. V and J are TRBV7-8 and TRBJ2-2, with TRBD2 matching 12 bases. The CDR3 runs 15 residues. Germline CDR1 is SGHVS and CDR2 is FQNEAQ. Here the CDR3 DNA reads TGTGCCAGCAGCGCTAGCGGGGGGGCGACCGAGGAGCTGTTTTTT. The encoded protein is CASSASGGATEELFF.